This TCR beta chain derives from a study of T-cell memory formation after mild COVID-19. TCRdb re-called the 5' RACE reads through MiXCR, storing one row per CDR3 protein. The data hold under 700,000 distinct CDR3 sequences, with about a fifth observed a single time. The sequence was collected from an adult woman who had mild COVID-19 (a few samples of this study predate the infection). Cell type and time point are not known. The material sequenced was PBMCs or a T cell subset sorted from them (not recorded which).

The CDR3 DNA sequence: TGTGCCAGCACCGTCACGGGGGGCGAGCAGTACTTC. It encodes CASTVTGGEQYF. The rearrangement uses TRBV12-3 or TRBV12-4 and TRBJ2-7; 7 positions match TRBD2. This CDR3 is built from 12 residues. V gave up 7 bases and J gave up 6 bases; unmatched junction bases: 6.